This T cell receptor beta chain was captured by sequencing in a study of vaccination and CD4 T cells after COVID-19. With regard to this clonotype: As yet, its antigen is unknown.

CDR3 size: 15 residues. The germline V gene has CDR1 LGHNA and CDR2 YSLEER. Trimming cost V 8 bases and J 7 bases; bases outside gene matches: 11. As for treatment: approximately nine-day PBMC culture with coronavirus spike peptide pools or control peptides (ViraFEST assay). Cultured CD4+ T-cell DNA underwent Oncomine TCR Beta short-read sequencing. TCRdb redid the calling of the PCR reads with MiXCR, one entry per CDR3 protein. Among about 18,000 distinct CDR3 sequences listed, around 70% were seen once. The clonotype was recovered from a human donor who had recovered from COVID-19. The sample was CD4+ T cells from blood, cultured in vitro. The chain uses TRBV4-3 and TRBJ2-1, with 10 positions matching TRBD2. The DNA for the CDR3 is TGCGCCAGCTGCCCTAGCGGGAGTGTCTGGAATGAGCAGTTCTTC. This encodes CASCPSGSVWNEQFF.